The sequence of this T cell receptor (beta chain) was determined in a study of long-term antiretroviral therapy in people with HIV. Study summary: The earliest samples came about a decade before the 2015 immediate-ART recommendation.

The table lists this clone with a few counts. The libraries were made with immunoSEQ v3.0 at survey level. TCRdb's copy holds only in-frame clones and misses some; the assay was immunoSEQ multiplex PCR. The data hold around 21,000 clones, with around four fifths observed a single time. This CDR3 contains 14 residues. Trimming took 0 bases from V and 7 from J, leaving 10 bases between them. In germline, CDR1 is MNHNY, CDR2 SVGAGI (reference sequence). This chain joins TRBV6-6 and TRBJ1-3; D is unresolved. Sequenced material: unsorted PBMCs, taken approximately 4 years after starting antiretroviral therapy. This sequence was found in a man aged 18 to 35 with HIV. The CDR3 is CASSYSKPSNTIYF. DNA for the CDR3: TGTGCCAGCAGTTACTCGAAACCGTCCAACACCATATATTTT.